This T cell receptor beta chain originates from a study of CD8+ T cells in alopecia areata. Extraction of RNA preceded its reverse transcription into cDNA, which served as the sequencing template. Sequencing was performed with immunoSEQ multiplex PCR; in TCRdb, only in-frame clones are kept and a portion is missing. Among roughly 60,000 clones listed, roughly two fifths were seen once. Worth noting for this clone: Antigen specificity is unknown.

CDR3 length equals 16 residues. Trimming cost V 5 bases and J 4 bases; bases outside gene matches: 9. Germline values: CDR1 SGHVS, CDR2 FQNEAQ. Study-wide results and limits: Normal scalp had lower clonality than lesional scalp, with alopecia totalis/universalis lesions showing this most strongly.

This receptor was identified in a human donor with alopecia areata. The chain uses TRBV7-8 and TRBJ2-1; 9 nucleotides match TRBD2. Material for sequencing was NKG2D-low CD8+ T cells sorted from blood. CDR3 sequence: CASSQAGLAYYNEQFF. The CDR3 DNA reads as TGTGCCAGCAGCCAGGCCGGACTAGCGTATTACAATGAGCAGTTCTTC.